This T cell receptor (beta chain) was sequenced for a study of cytomegalovirus exposure and HLA in healthy donors. Study in general: From donors who were HLA-typed, an early data release held around 80 million unique TCRs. Study-wide findings and caveats: Among the most significant clusters, several appeared linked to common viral pathogens in a later analysis.

Points on this clone: Antigen specificity is unknown. One end of the junction does not line up with germline, which may come from a read error.

PCR used 60 Vbeta primers and 13 Jbeta primers. Sequencing was performed with immunoSEQ multiplex PCR; in TCRdb, only in-frame clones are kept and a portion is missing. The data contain approximately 120,000 clones, less than 80% of them singletons. The sample comprised PBMCs. The sequence derives from a man in his fifties or sixties in good health and CMV-seronegative.

CDR3 nucleotides: TGTGCCGGCAGCTTAGGGAACAGGGACGTCAGCGAGCAGTACTTC. Translation: CAGSLGNRDVSEQYF. This chain joins TRBV11-2 and TRBJ2-7; possible D gene TRBD1, 6 bases. Germline-derived CDR1 and CDR2 are SGHAT and FQNNGV. The CDR3 runs 15 residues.